This T cell receptor (beta chain) was identified during a study of T cell repertoires in cytomegalovirus infection. Looking at the study overall: Researchers turned to recently identified HLA-C-restricted CMV epitopes as well as well-studied HLA-B-restricted ones. Evidence of both CMV infection and a matching HLA type came from public TCR beta signatures. Findings of the study overall: Of the TCR beta families, the public ones yielded a cumulative frequency that identified carriers of CMV plus the relevant HLA. Clonotypes of TCR beta that were HLA-C-restricted and CMV-specific dominated the ex vivo response.

For this clonotype: Antigen unknown.

TCRdb redid the calling of the reads with MiXCR, one entry per CDR3 protein. The table lists around 540,000 distinct CDR3 sequences, 25% to 35% of them singletons. Trimming at V came to 7 bases and at J to 0 bases, leaving 14 bases not matched to a gene. The CDR3 loop spans 19 amino acids. Looked up from germline, CDR1 is SEHNR and CDR2 is FQNEAQ (reference sequence). Sequenced here: cultured PBMCs, sampled from culture after CMV antigen stimulation. The chain recombines TRBV7-9 with TRBJ2-1; 11 bases line up with TRBD2. The clonotype originates from a human donor in good health (CMV status not recorded). Some clones in this sample may be carry-over from other donors' samples. CDR3 coding DNA: TGTGCCAGCACCATTACAACTAGCGGGAGAGGGGGCTCCTACAATGAGCAGTTCTTC. Translating gives CASTITTSGRGGSYNEQFF.